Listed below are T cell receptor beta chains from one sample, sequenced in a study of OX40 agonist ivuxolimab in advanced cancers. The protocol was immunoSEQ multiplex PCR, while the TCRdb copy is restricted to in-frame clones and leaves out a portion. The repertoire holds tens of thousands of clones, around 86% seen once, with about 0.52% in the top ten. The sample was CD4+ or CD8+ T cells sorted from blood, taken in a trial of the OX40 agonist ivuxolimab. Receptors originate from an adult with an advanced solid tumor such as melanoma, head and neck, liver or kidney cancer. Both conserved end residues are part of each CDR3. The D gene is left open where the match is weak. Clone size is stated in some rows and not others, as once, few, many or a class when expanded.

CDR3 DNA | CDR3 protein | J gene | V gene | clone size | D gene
TGCGCCAGCAGCTTTCCGGGACAGGGGTACCCTGAAGCTTTCTTT | CASSFPGQGYPEAFF | TRBJ1-1 | TRBV5-1 | NA | TRBD1
TGTGCCAGCAGCACAACCCACTCCTACAATGAGCAGTTCTTC | CASSTTHSYNEQFF | TRBJ2-1 | TRBV7-2 | once | NA
TGTGCCAGCAGCCCCCCATCTGGAAACACCATATATTTT | CASSPPSGNTIYF | TRBJ1-3 | TRBV7-3 | NA | NA
TGTGCCAGCAGCGTATGGTGGCAGGGGGCTGGCGGGGAGCTGTTTTTT | CASSVWWQGAGGELFF | TRBJ2-2 | TRBV9 | NA | TRBD1
TGTGCCAGCAGCCTAACGGGACAGAAAGAGACCCAGTACTTC | CASSLTGQKETQYF | TRBJ2-5 | TRBV5-6 | NA | TRBD1
TGTGCCAGCCCAGACCCCATCACTGAAGCTTTCTTT | CASPDPITEAFF | TRBJ1-1 | TRBV28 | NA | NA
TGTGCCAGCAGCTTATGGACACCCTACTATAATTCACCCCTCCACTTT | CASSLWTPYYNSPLHF | TRBJ1-6 | TRBV5-6 | once | NA
TGTGCCAGCAGGCCTGACAGGGACCCCTACGAGCAGTACTTC | CASRPDRDPYEQYF | TRBJ2-7 | TRBV6-5 | NA | TRBD1
TGTGCCAGCAGCTTTGGGACGGGAACCTACGAGCAGTACTTC | CASSFGTGTYEQYF | TRBJ2-7 | TRBV7-2 | once | NA
TGTGCCAGCAGCTCTTTTAGCGGGAGTTGGACAGATACGCAGTATTTT | CASSSFSGSWTDTQYF | TRBJ2-3 | TRBV5-6 | NA | TRBD2
TGTGCCAGCACGGAGGTATACACCGGGGAGCTGTTTTTT | CASTEVYTGELFF | TRBJ2-2 | TRBV7-2 | NA | NA
TGTGCCAGCAGCCTCCTCCGGGACACCTATGAAAAACTGTTTTTT | CASSLLRDTYEKLFF | TRBJ1-4 | TRBV5-5 | NA | NA
TGTGCCAGCAGCCTCCCCGGGTCTAATGAAAAACTGTTTTTT | CASSLPGSNEKLFF | TRBJ1-4 | TRBV28 | NA | NA
TGTGCCTGGGCGCGGGACTCTAACACCGGGGAGCTGTTTTTT | CAWARDSNTGELFF | TRBJ2-2 | TRBV30 | NA | NA
TGTGCCAGCAGTGTGGTTGGCGGAGCTAATGAAAAACTGTTTTTT | CASSVVGGANEKLFF | TRBJ1-4 | TRBV6-1 | few | NA